The 26 T cell receptor beta chains below were found in one sample sequenced in a study of T-cell memory formation after mild COVID-19. TCRdb used MiXCR to reprocess the 5' RACE reads, holding one entry per CDR3 protein. Of hundreds of thousands of distinct CDR3 sequences detected, about 20% appear once; the ten largest clones hold around 7.7%. Sample: PBMCs or a T cell subset sorted from them (not recorded which). The receptors here all came from an adult woman who had mild COVID-19 (a few samples of this study predate the infection). Cell type and time point are not known.

The chain uses TRBV3-1 and TRBJ2-1; 7 bases line up with TRBD2. CDR1 is LGHDT and CDR2 is YNNKEL in the germline V gene (reference sequence). The junction had 7 bases not matched to a gene; V was cut back by 1 base and J by 7 bases. This CDR3 has 15 amino acids. CDR3 amino acids: CASSQGERGINEQFF. In nucleotides, the CDR3 is TGTGCCAGCAGCCAAGGGGAGCGGGGCATTAATGAGCAGTTCTTC.

V is TRBV18 and J is TRBJ2-3, with 14 bases aligning to TRBD2. J lost 5 bases, V lost 3 bases, and 10 bases had no gene match. The V gene's germline CDR1 is KGHSH and CDR2 LQKENI. CDR3 length equals 18 residues. The CDR3 DNA follows: TGTGCCAGCTCACCGACTAGCGGGGGGGCAGACTGGAGAGATACGCAGTATTTT. It translates to CASSPTSGGADWRDTQYF.

The chain combines TRBV4-1 with TRBJ2-7, with D possibly matching TRBD2 (6 bases). The CDR3 spans 16 residues. The V gene lost 6 bases and the J gene lost 0 bases, with 18 bases spanning the gap. The germline V gene has CDR1 MGHRA and CDR2 YSYEKL. This CDR3 reads CASSTLGGASSYEQYF. CDR3 nucleotides: TGCGCCAGCAGTACATTGGGGGGTGCCAGCTCCTACGAGCAGTACTTC.

This chain uses TRBV20-1 with TRBJ1-2, with D possibly being TRBD1 (5 bases). Trimming took 1 base from V and 1 from J, leaving 13 bases between them. CDR3 size: 15 residues. Germline lookup yields CDR1 DFQATT and CDR2 SNEGSKA (reference sequence). This CDR3 is CSARAHQGHNYGYTF. The CDR3 DNA follows: TGCAGTGCTAGAGCCCACCAGGGTCATAACTATGGCTACACCTTC.

The chain joins TRBV6-2 or TRBV6-3 to TRBJ2-5; D may be TRBD1 (5 bases). Trimming cost V 2 bases and J 5 bases, with 15 bases left between them. Germline V CDR1 and CDR2: MNHEY, SVGEGT. This CDR3 region has 15 residues. The CDR3 nucleotides read TGTGCCAGCAGTTACGAAAGGGGTTCATCTGAGACCCAGTACTTC. This translates into CASSYERGSSETQYF.

This clonotype was counted only a few times. The J gene is TRBJ2-1, the V gene TRBV29-1, with D possibly TRBD1 on 7 matching bases. Germline CDR1 SQVTM, CDR2 ANQGSEA. This CDR3 spans 13 amino acids. With 4 bases removed from V and 6 bases from J, the gap between germline ends came to 13 bases. CDR3 sequence reads: CSVGQGGGNEQFF. In DNA form, the CDR3 reads TGCAGCGTTGGGCAGGGGGGAGGCAATGAGCAGTTCTTC.

The V call is TRBV5-1, the J call TRBJ2-2; D might be TRBD2 (5 bases). Germline V gene lookup returns CDR1 SGHRS and CDR2 YFSETQ. Trimming cost V 4 bases and J 2 bases, with 12 bases left between them. The CDR3 loop spans 15 amino acids. CDR3 DNA sequence: TGCGCCAGCAGCGCAAAGACTACTAACACCGGGGAGCTGTTTTTT. Its protein product is CASSAKTTNTGELFF.

This clonotype has just a few counts. The V call is TRBV4-1, the J call TRBJ1-2; a possible D gene is TRBD1 (5 bases). The CDR3 loop spans 14 amino acids. Germline CDR1 MGHRA, CDR2 YSYEKL. V was shortened by 0 bases and J by 6 bases, with 11 bases between the two germline ends. CDR3 region: CASSQDNGDDGYTF. In DNA, the CDR3 is TGCGCCAGCAGCCAAGATAACGGGGACGATGGCTACACCTTC.

J is TRBJ2-3 and V is TRBV27; 12 positions agree with TRBD2. Germline CDR1 reads MNHEY; CDR2 reads SMNVEV (reference sequence). V was clipped by 5 bases and J by 4 bases; unmatched bases: 13. The CDR3 has 18 amino acids. CDR3 in DNA: TGTGCCAGCAGTCCCCGGACTAGCGGGATAAGGGGACCAGATACGCAGTATTTT. This sequence encodes CASSPRTSGIRGPDTQYF.

The chain joins TRBV5-1 to TRBJ2-1, with D perhaps matching TRBD1 (5 bases). The CDR3 has 14 amino acids. V lost 1 base, J lost 6 bases, and 11 bases lay in between. The V gene's germline CDR1 is SGHRS and CDR2 YFSETQ. In DNA form, the CDR3 reads TGCGCCAGCAGCTTGAGCAGGGTGGTCAATGAGCAGTTCTTC. Translation gives CASSLSRVVNEQFF.

The chain uses TRBV12-3 or TRBV12-4 and TRBJ2-1; TRBD1 is a possible D gene (8 bases). V was clipped by 6 bases and J by 4 bases, with 16 bases between them. There are 15 residues in the CDR3. The CDR3 DNA reads as TGTGCCAGCAGCCTTACAGGGGGGGAATACAATGAGCAGTTCTTC. Protein: CASSLTGGEYNEQFF.

The CDR3 DNA sequence: TGTGCCAGCAGCTTGGGACTAGCCCCAGAGCAGTTCTTC. The encoded protein is CASSLGLAPEQFF. V usage is TRBV7-9 and J usage is TRBJ2-1, with 9 bases identical to TRBD2. This CDR3 spans 13 amino acids. J was trimmed by 10 bases and V by 3 bases; bases with no gene match: 4. Germline assignment: CDR1 SEHNR and CDR2 FQNEAQ (reference sequence).

The V gene is TRBV6-6, the J gene TRBJ1-1; 8 bases map to TRBD1. CDR1 and CDR2 from the germline V gene are MNHNY and SVGAGI (reference sequence). V dropped 0 bases and J dropped 5; count of bases not matched to a gene: 8. The CDR3 loop spans 16 amino acids. CDR3 DNA sequence: TGTGCCAGCAGTTACTCGCCGGGACAGGAGTGGACTGAAGCTTTCTTT. It is translated as CASSYSPGQEWTEAFF.

This clonotype appeared a single time. This CDR3 reads CASSPFQGAGYNEQFF. The CDR3 DNA follows: TGCGCCAGCAGTCCCTTTCAGGGGGCGGGGTACAATGAGCAGTTCTTC. The V call is TRBV5-1, the J call TRBJ2-1, with TRBD1 identical over 8 bases. The CDR3 is made up of 16 amino acids. V was clipped by 5 bases and J by 4 bases; unmatched bases: 11. Germline V lookup: CDR1 SGHRS, CDR2 YFSETQ.

The table lists this clonotype with a few counts. V usage is TRBV4-1 and J usage is TRBJ2-2, with D hard to call. The CDR3 is 15 amino acids. CDR1 MGHRA and CDR2 YSYEKL come from the germline V gene. V lost 1 base and J 6 bases, leaving 12 bases between the germline ends. CDR3 sequence: CASSQVGPPPGELFF. In DNA, the CDR3 is TGCGCCAGCAGCCAAGTGGGTCCCCCCCCCGGGGAGCTGTTTTTT.

CDR3 amino acids: CASSLVLSYGYTF. CDR3 sequence (DNA): TGTGCCAGCAGCTTGGTACTTTCCTATGGCTACACCTTC. The chain employs TRBV5-6 and TRBJ1-2, with D hard to call. V was trimmed by 0 bases and J by 4 bases, leaving 7 bases between them. Germline V gives CDR1 SGHDT, CDR2 YYEEEE. This CDR3 is built from 13 residues. The complete variable domain, with remaining parts taken from reference TRBV5-6 and TRBJ1-2, reads DAGVTQSPTHLIKTRGQQVTLRCSPKSGHDTVSWYQQALGQGPQFIFQYYEEEERQRGNFPDRFSGHQFPNYSSELNVNALLLGDSALYLCASSLVLSYGYTFGSGTRLTVV.

This clonotype was found many times. The rearrangement uses TRBV5-6 and TRBJ1-2, with no clear D. CDR1 and CDR2 (germline): SGHDT, YYEEEE. This CDR3 is 13 amino acids long. Trimming took off 0 bases at V and 7 bases at J, with 10 bases between the two ends. CDR3 in DNA: TGTGCCAGCAGCTTGGGAGGATTCGGTGGCTACACCTTC. This encodes CASSLGGFGGYTF.

V is TRBV7-2 and J is TRBJ1-2, with D maybe TRBD1 (6 bases). The CDR3 extends over 17 amino acids. In germline, CDR1 is SGHTA, CDR2 FQGNSA. V was cut by 6 bases and J by 0 bases, with 20 bases left in between. The CDR3 DNA reads as TGTGCCAGCAGATTCCGGGACACCTCACGGACTAACTATGGCTACACCTTC. Its translation: CASRFRDTSRTNYGYTF.

The chain carries TRBV21-1 and TRBJ2-1; TRBD2, the D gene given by the table, was not confirmed from the DNA. TRBV21-1 is reported as a pseudogene. There are 14 residues in the CDR3. The CDR3 region has the DNA TGTGCGTGGGGACTCCGGAGGGGGTCCAATGAGCAGTTCTTC. Protein product: CAWGLRRGSNEQFF.

This clonotype was seen just once. The chain recombines TRBV4-3 with TRBJ2-2; 9 bases map to TRBD1. The CDR3 has 17 amino acids. CDR1 and CDR2 (germline): LGHNA, YSLEER. J lost 5 bases, V lost 1 base, and 8 bases had no gene match. CDR3 nucleotide sequence: TGCGCCAGCAGCCAAGGACTGGGACAGGGATTGACCGGGGAGCTGTTTTTT. Encoded protein: CASSQGLGQGLTGELFF.

The V call is TRBV5-4, the J call TRBJ1-5; the D is unclear. Germline V CDR1 and CDR2: SGHNT, YYREEE (reference sequence). This CDR3 spans 13 amino acids. Trimming left V 4 bases short and J 6 bases short, with 11 bases between. CDR3 nucleotide sequence: TGTGCCAGCAGCCGAGACACGAGTCAGCCCCAGCATTTT. It codes for CASSRDTSQPQHF. The full variable domain, rest sourced from reference TRBV5-4 and TRBJ1-5, is ETGVTQSPTHLIKTRGQQVTLRCSSQSGHNTVSWYQQALGQGPQFIFQYYREEENGRGNFPPRFSGLQFPNYSSELNVNALELDDSALYLCASSRDTSQPQHFGDGTRLSIL.

This clonotype was detected a few times. The chain joins TRBV11-1 to TRBJ2-1; D tentatively fits TRBD1 or TRBD2 (5 bases each). The CDR3 has 14 residues. V gave up 5 bases and J gave up 2 bases, with 10 bases separating them. Germline V lookup: CDR1 SGHAT, CDR2 FQDESV (reference sequence). The CDR3 spells CASSAGATYNEQFF. The CDR3, as DNA: TGTGCCAGCAGCGCCGGGGCCACCTACAATGAGCAGTTCTTC.

CDR3 DNA: TGTGCCAGCAGCGTGGGCAGCTTGAACACTGAAGCTTTCTTT. Encoded protein: CASSVGSLNTEAFF. This rearrangement joins TRBV9 to TRBJ1-1; no reliable D call. This CDR3 has 14 amino acids. Germline V gene data show CDR1 as SGDLS and CDR2 as YYNGEE. V gave up 2 bases and J gave up 0 bases, with 8 bases separating them.

In its sample, this clonotype was seen a few times. The J gene is TRBJ2-3, the V gene TRBV5-1, with D possibly called TRBD1 or TRBD2 (5 bases each). This CDR3 has 15 residues. Germline CDR1 is SGHRS and CDR2 is YFSETQ. Trimming removed 1 base at V and 2 bases at J, with 11 bases between. The CDR3 sequence is CASSLNGDDTDTQYF. CDR3 nucleotides: TGCGCCAGCAGCTTGAATGGGGACGACACAGATACGCAGTATTTT.

V is TRBV12-3 or TRBV12-4 and J is TRBJ2-3, with 7 positions matching TRBD1. V was pared by 6 bases and J by 7 bases, with 7 bases of the junction left unmatched. CDR3 length equals 13 residues. In DNA form, the CDR3 reads TGTGCCAGCAGCCCTTCGACAGGGCATACGCAGTATTTT. Translating gives CASSPSTGHTQYF.

In this sample, this clonotype turned up a few times. V and J are TRBV7-9 and TRBJ2-7; tentative D call: TRBD1 (6 bases). From germline, CDR1 is SEHNR and CDR2 FQNEAQ (reference sequence). Trimming took 8 bases from V and 2 from J, leaving 16 bases between them. This CDR3 region has 14 residues. CDR3 in amino acids: CASGVYRDPYEQYF. CDR3 nucleotide sequence: TGTGCCAGCGGAGTATACAGGGACCCCTACGAGCAGTACTTC.